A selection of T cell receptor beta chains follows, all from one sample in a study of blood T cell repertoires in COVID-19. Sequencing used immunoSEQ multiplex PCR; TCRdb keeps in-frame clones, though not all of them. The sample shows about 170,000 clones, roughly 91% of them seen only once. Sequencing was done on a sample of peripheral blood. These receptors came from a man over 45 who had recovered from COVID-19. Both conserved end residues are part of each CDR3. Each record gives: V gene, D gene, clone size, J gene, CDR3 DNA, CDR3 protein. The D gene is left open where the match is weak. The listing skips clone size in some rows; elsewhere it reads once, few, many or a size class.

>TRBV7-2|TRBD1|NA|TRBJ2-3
TGTGCCAGCAGCTTAGACAGGGGGCGTACAGATACGCAGTATTTT
CASSLDRGRTDTQYF
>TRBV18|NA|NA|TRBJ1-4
TGTGCCAGCTCACCACGCGGGGCGGGTGAAAAACTGTTTTTT
CASSPRGAGEKLFF
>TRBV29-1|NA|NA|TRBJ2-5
TGCAGCGTTGGGTTGGAGATCCAGTACTTC
CSVGLEIQYF
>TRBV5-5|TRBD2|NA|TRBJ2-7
TGTGCCAGCAGCCCACTAGCGGGTCCCTCCTACGAGCAGTACTTC
CASSPLAGPSYEQYF
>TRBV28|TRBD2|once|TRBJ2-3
TGTGCCAGCAGCGAGCGGGGGGGCCTCAAGGACCCGTATTTT
CASSERGGLKDPYF
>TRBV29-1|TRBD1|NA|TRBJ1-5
TGCAGCTCTCGGACAGGGGATCAGCCCCAGCATTTT
CSSRTGDQPQHF
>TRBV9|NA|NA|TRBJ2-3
TGTGCCAGCAGCGGATCGGGTACGTGGACAGATACGCAGTATTTT
CASSGSGTWTDTQYF
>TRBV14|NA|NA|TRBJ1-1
TGTGCCAGCAGCCGGACAGTGAACACTGAAGCTTTCTTT
CASSRTVNTEAFF
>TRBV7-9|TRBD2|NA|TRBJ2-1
TGTGCCAGCAGCTTTCTCCCGGGGGGACTAGCGGGAGGTGAGCAGTTCTTC
CASSFLPGGLAGGEQFF
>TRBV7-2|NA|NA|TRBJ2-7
TGTGCCAGCAGCTTATGGGGGGGGCTGGGCGAGCAGTACTTC
CASSLWGGLGEQYF
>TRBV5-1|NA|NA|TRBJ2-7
TGCGCCAGCAGCTTGGCGGGGACCTACGAGCAGTACTTC
CASSLAGTYEQYF
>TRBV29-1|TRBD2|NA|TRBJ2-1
TGCAGCGTTGAGGGGCTGGCGGGAGGGCAAAATGAGCAGTTCTTC
CSVEGLAGGQNEQFF
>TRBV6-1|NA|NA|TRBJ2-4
TGTGCCAGCAGTGAAGTTCTAGCCAAAAACATTCAGTACTTC
CASSEVLAKNIQYF
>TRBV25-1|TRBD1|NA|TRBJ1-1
TGTGCCAGCAGAACAGGGGCCACTGAAGCTTTCTTT
CASRTGATEAFF
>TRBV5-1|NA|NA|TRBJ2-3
TGCGCCAGCAGCTTGGCCACGGGGGATACGCAGTATTTT
CASSLATGDTQYF
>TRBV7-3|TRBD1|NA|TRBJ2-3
TGTGCCAGCAGCCCAGGGGGAGATACGCAGTATTTT
CASSPGGDTQYF
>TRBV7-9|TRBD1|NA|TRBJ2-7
TGTGCCAGCAGCTTACGGACAGGGGGCAGCGACGAGCAGTACTTC
CASSLRTGGSDEQYF
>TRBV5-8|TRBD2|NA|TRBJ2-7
TGTGCCAGCAGCCAGCGGGGGGGGTCCTACGAGCAGTACTTC
CASSQRGGSYEQYF
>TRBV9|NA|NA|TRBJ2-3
TGTGCCAGCAGCGTAAATTGGGGTAGCGTAGATACGCAGTATTTT
CASSVNWGSVDTQYF
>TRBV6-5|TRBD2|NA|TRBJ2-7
TGTGCCAGCAGTTACTCTGCGGGAGTTAGCGAGCAGTACTTC
CASSYSAGVSEQYF
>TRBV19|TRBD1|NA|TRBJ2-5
TGTGCCAGTAGTACGGGACAGGGGGCGGGAGAGACCCAGTACTTC
CASSTGQGAGETQYF
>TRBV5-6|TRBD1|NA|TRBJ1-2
TGTGCCAGCAGCTTGGGACAGGGGCCGGGGGGCTACACCTTC
CASSLGQGPGGYTF
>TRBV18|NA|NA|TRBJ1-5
TGTGCCAGCTCACCACAGGACAGTAGCAATCAGCCCCAGCATTTT
CASSPQDSSNQPQHF
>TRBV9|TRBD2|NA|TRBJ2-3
TGTGCCAGCAGCCCGGGACTAGCGGGGGGGACCGCAGATACGCAGTATTTT
CASSPGLAGGTADTQYF
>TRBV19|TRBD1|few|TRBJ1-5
TGTGCCAGTAGTGTGGGACAGGGCAATCAGCCCCAGCATTTT
CASSVGQGNQPQHF
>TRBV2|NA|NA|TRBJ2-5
TGTGCCAGCAGTGCCCCCCAGACGACGACAGGACAAGAGACCCAGTACTTC
CASSAPQTTTGQETQYF
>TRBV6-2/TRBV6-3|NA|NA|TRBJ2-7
TGTGCCAGCAGTTACACCGGCAGGGTTTCCTACGAGCAGTACTTC
CASSYTGRVSYEQYF
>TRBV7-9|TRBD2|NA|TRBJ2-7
TGTGCCAGCAGCTTAGACCCGACTAGCGGGGCCTCCTACGAGCAGTACTTC
CASSLDPTSGASYEQYF
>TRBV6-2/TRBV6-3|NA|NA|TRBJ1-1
TGTGCCAGCAGTTTTCAGGGGATCACTGAAGCTTTCTTT
CASSFQGITEAFF
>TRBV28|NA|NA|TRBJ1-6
TGTGCCAGCAGTTCCGGCGGCAGCATAATTTCACCCCTCCACTTT
CASSSGGSIISPLHF
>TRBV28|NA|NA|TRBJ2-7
TGTGCCAGCAAGTCCGGGACACCGGGCGGCGAGCAGTACTTC
CASKSGTPGGEQYF
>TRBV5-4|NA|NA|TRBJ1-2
TGTGCCAGCAGCTTGGGGACAGATTATGGCTACACCTTC
CASSLGTDYGYTF
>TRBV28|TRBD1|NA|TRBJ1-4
TGTGCCAGCAGTTTATCTGGGACAGGGGGGAATGAAAAACTGTTTTTT
CASSLSGTGGNEKLFF
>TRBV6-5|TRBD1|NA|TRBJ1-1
TGTGCCAGCAGGCCGGACAGGGGGGGAAACACTGAAGCTTTCTTT
CASRPDRGGNTEAFF
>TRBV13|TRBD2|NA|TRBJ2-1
TGTGCCAGCAGCATCCTAGCGGGAGGTGGGGATGAGCAGTTCTTC
CASSILAGGGDEQFF
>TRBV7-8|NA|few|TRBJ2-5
TGTGCCAGCAGCTTAGGAAGACAGCAAGAGACCCAGTACTTC
CASSLGRQQETQYF
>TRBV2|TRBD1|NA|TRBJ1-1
TGTGCCAGCAGTATTACAGGGGGAACTGAAGCTTTCTTT
CASSITGGTEAFF
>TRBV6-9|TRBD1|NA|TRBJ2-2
TGTGCCAGGACAGGGGTGAACACCGGGGAGCTGTTTTTT
CARTGVNTGELFF
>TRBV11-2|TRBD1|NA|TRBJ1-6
TGTGCCAGCAGCCCTCGACCGGGACAGGCTCGGTCACCCCTCCACTTT
CASSPRPGQARSPLHF
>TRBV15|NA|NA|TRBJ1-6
TGTGCCACCAGCGGGGGCCAGGGGAGGGATTCACCCCTCCACTTT
CATSGGQGRDSPLHF
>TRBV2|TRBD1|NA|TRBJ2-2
TGTGCCAGCATTCCCCGGGACAGGGGGTTCACCGGGGAGCTGTTTTTT
CASIPRDRGFTGELFF
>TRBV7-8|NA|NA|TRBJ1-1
TGTGCCAGCAGCCCGAGCCGGGTGGCGGGTAAGAGCACTGAAGCTTTCTTT
CASSPSRVAGKSTEAFF
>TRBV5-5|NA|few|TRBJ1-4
TGTGCCAGCAGCGTCGCGGCCCGCAATGAAAAACTGTTTTTT
CASSVAARNEKLFF
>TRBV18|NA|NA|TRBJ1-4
TGTGCCAGCTCACCACTTGCAACAGAGACTAATGAAAAACTGTTTTTT
CASSPLATETNEKLFF
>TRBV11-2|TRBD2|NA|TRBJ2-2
TGTGCCAGCAGCTTTCGGGGGGGCAGGCGGGAGGCCCTCACCGGGGAGCTGTTTTTT
CASSFRGGRREALTGELFF